This T cell receptor (beta chain) was sequenced in a study of blood T cell repertoires in COVID-19. Study-level information: PBMCs, B-cell-depleted T cells, or T cells provided the cDNA or gDNA that made up the material.

Original data processing: Nucleated cell number was recorded as an estimate derived from reference gene primer amplification. Assay: immunoSEQ multiplex PCR; the TCRdb copy retains only in-frame clones and omits some. V and J calls and clone size are those listed in that table; D and trimming were worked out from the DNA. The repertoire includes about 52,000 clones, around nine tenths of them detected once, and roughly 10% sits in the top ten. CDR1 SEHNR and CDR2 FQNEAQ come from the germline V gene (reference sequence). Trimming took 5 bases from V and 8 from J; bases not matched to a gene: 16. The CDR3 contains 17 residues.

The sequenced sample was peripheral blood. The source is an older man with active or convalescent COVID-19. This chain joins TRBV7-9 and TRBJ1-4; 8 bases agree with TRBD1. This CDR3 is CASSLGQGGFRREKLFF. Written as DNA, the CDR3 is TGTGCCAGCAGCCTCGGACAGGGTGGATTCCGAAGGGAAAAACTGTTTTTT.